A selection of T cell receptor beta chains follows, all from one sample in a study of graft-versus-host responses after intestinal transplantation. Method: immunoSEQ multiplex PCR; TCRdb's copy keeps in-frame clones and lacks some. The sample carries roughly 120,000 clones, about nine tenths recorded once. No antigen has been assigned to these receptors. The sequencing used unstimulated CD4+ T cells sorted from spleen or lymph node cells, collected before intestinal transplant. The receptors originated from a human donor who received an intestinal transplant. CDR3s leave out the opening cysteine and the closing phenylalanine or tryptophan. Each record gives: V gene, J gene, CDR3 protein.

V gene: TRBV19
J gene: TRBJ1-1
CDR3 protein: ASSNLWTGMNTEAF

V gene: TRBV5-5
J gene: TRBJ2-2
CDR3 protein: ASSIQGSTGELF

V gene: TRBV6-1
J gene: TRBJ2-3
CDR3 protein: ASSENRGLYYVGTDTQY

V gene: TRBV4-3
J gene: TRBJ2-3
CDR3 protein: ASSQAGSRQASLPFSTDTQY

V gene: TRBV29-1
J gene: TRBJ2-6
CDR3 protein: SVGTGRSLSGANVLT

V gene: TRBV7-8
J gene: TRBJ2-1
CDR3 protein: ASSFRAKSYNEQF

V gene: TRBV29-1
J gene: TRBJ2-5
CDR3 protein: SVNFMQEKETQY

V gene: TRBV7-9
J gene: TRBJ2-2
CDR3 protein: ASSLGRTSGTGELF

V gene: TRBV28
J gene: TRBJ1-2
CDR3 protein: ASSSGLDYGYT

V gene: TRBV9
J gene: TRBJ2-3
CDR3 protein: ASSGLAGSTDTQY

V gene: TRBV29-1
J gene: TRBJ2-3
CDR3 protein: SVVGGSADTQY

V gene: TRBV19
J gene: TRBJ1-4
CDR3 protein: ASSTQHRGPNEKLF

V gene: TRBV11-2
J gene: TRBJ2-1
CDR3 protein: ASSPTTSGGAHEQF

V gene: TRBV4-3
J gene: TRBJ2-7
CDR3 protein: ASSQDLLQGGSYEQY

V gene: TRBV5-1
J gene: TRBJ1-1
CDR3 protein: ASSLDREKLV

V gene: TRBV6-5
J gene: TRBJ1-4
CDR3 protein: ASSYRRLEKLF

V gene: TRBV6-5
J gene: TRBJ1-2
CDR3 protein: ASSYTYRVANYGYT

V gene: TRBV7-3
J gene: TRBJ2-1
CDR3 protein: ASSLRGGRAYVGEQF

V gene: TRBV19
J gene: TRBJ2-3
CDR3 protein: ASTRGQGGTQY

V gene: TRBV5-1
J gene: TRBJ1-1
CDR3 protein: ASSSTGRNTEAF

V gene: TRBV30
J gene: TRBJ2-7
CDR3 protein: AWERDVFSYEQY

V gene: TRBV5-1
J gene: TRBJ2-7
CDR3 protein: ASRTGTVSSYEQY

V gene: TRBV5-1
J gene: TRBJ2-3
CDR3 protein: ASSRDNTDTQY

V gene: TRBV7-3
J gene: TRBJ2-1
CDR3 protein: ASSLAGASGSHNEQF

V gene: TRBV5-1
J gene: TRBJ2-7
CDR3 protein: ASSSGDRQYEQY

V gene: TRBV6-5
J gene: TRBJ2-7
CDR3 protein: ASSYVGGGGYEQY

V gene: TRBV5-1
J gene: TRBJ2-6
CDR3 protein: ASSFLVGVGANVLT

V gene: TRBV7-6
J gene: TRBJ2-1
CDR3 protein: ASSLGTYNEQF

V gene: TRBV7-3
J gene: TRBJ2-5
CDR3 protein: ASSWGQKEQY

V gene: TRBV28
J gene: TRBJ1-4
CDR3 protein: ASISATNEKLF

V gene: TRBV7-3
J gene: TRBJ2-3
CDR3 protein: ASSLRGSRDTQY

V gene: TRBV9
J gene: TRBJ2-1
CDR3 protein: ASSVATEDIEQF

V gene: TRBV5-1
J gene: TRBJ2-3
CDR3 protein: ASSFIAGGDTQY

V gene: TRBV30
J gene: TRBJ1-1
CDR3 protein: AWSGRGKGEAF

V gene: TRBV5-1
J gene: TRBJ2-7
CDR3 protein: ASSLLGVAYEQY

V gene: TRBV5-1
J gene: TRBJ2-2
CDR3 protein: ASSLSLAAPGGELF

V gene: TRBV2
J gene: TRBJ2-2
CDR3 protein: ASSVTYTGELF

V gene: TRBV6-1
J gene: TRBJ2-3
CDR3 protein: ASRMTGIADTQY

V gene: TRBV6-5
J gene: TRBJ2-1
CDR3 protein: ASSYSSGSYNEQF

V gene: TRBV2
J gene: TRBJ2-5
CDR3 protein: ASRPGDRLKETQY

V gene: TRBV4-2
J gene: TRBJ2-7
CDR3 protein: ASSQGGGGWYEQY

V gene: TRBV30
J gene: TRBJ2-3
CDR3 protein: AWSRVLGTDTQY

V gene: TRBV7-9
J gene: TRBJ1-4
CDR3 protein: ASSIHAAANEKLF

V gene: TRBV15
J gene: TRBJ1-2
CDR3 protein: ATHQGLGYGYT

V gene: TRBV11-2
J gene: TRBJ2-5
CDR3 protein: ASSPSRRERETQY

V gene: TRBV25-1
J gene: TRBJ2-5
CDR3 protein: ASSEYTGVQETQY

V gene: TRBV28
J gene: TRBJ2-7
CDR3 protein: ASSSTSVSSYEQY